A single sample is the source of the 14 T cell receptor beta chains below, sequenced in a study of graft-versus-host responses after intestinal transplantation. Time point in this sample: postoperative day 105 after intestinal transplantation (dayNNNN = postoperative day). Clones were sequenced by immunoSEQ multiplex PCR, and TCRdb holds only the in-frame ones, with some missing. The data hold about 12,000 clones, with about nine tenths observed a single time. The source material was PBMCs, sampled 105 days after intestinal transplantation. The receptors shown here come from a human patient who received an intestinal transplant, so some T cells may come from the graft donor.

This rearrangement joins TRBV12-5 to TRBJ1-3, with D hard to call. The V gene lost 6 bases and the J gene lost 0 bases, with 9 bases spanning the gap. There are 14 residues in the CDR3. Germline values: CDR1 LGHNT, CDR2 FRNRAP. The CDR3: CASGDISSGNTIYF. In DNA form, the CDR3 reads TGTGCTAGTGGAGACATCAGCTCTGGAAACACCATATATTTT.

V and J are TRBV4-1 and TRBJ2-4; tentatively, D is TRBD1 or TRBD2 (5 bases each). Germline V gene lookup returns CDR1 MGHRA and CDR2 YSYEKL. V dropped 0 bases and J dropped 9 bases, with 21 bases sitting between them. The CDR3 has 17 residues. The CDR3 sequence: CASSQDVPGSYQCIQYF. In DNA form, the CDR3 reads TGCGCCAGCAGCCAAGATGTGCCAGGGAGCTATCAATGCATTCAGTACTTC.

A single count supports this clone. The chain links TRBV2 to TRBJ2-5, with D tentatively TRBD1 (6 bases). The CDR3 runs to 15 residues. Germline V gene lookup returns CDR1 SNHLY and CDR2 FYNNEI. Trimming took off 6 bases at V and 5 bases at J, with 19 bases between the two ends. The CDR3 coding sequence is TGTGCCAGCAGGGAACGTACAGGGATAGGGGAGACCCAGTACTTC. This gives the protein CASRERTGIGETQYF. The whole variable domain, filled in from reference TRBV2 and TRBJ2-5, reads EPEVTQTPSHQVTQMGQEVILRCVPISNHLYFYWYRQILGQKVEFLVSFYNNEISEKSEIFDDQFSVERPDGSNFTLKIRSTKLEDSAMYFCASRERTGIGETQYFGPGTRLLVL.

The CDR3 region is CAISRAFRVNTEAFF. The DNA of the CDR3 is TGTGCCATCAGCCGGGCCTTTAGGGTGAACACTGAAGCTTTCTTT. This chain connects TRBV10-3 to TRBJ1-1; D is unresolved. V lost 6 bases and J 0 bases, leaving 14 bases between the germline ends. Germline V gene lookup returns CDR1 ENHRY and CDR2 SYGVKD. This CDR3 contains 15 residues.

This chain's CDR3 is CASSQDYTGYIQYF. CDR3 nucleotide sequence: TGCGCCAGCAGCCAAGATTACACAGGGTACATTCAGTACTTC. The chain joins TRBV4-1 to TRBJ2-4; D perhaps matches TRBD1 (6 bases). The CDR3 length is 14 residues. Germline CDR1 and CDR2: MGHRA and YSYEKL. V lost 0 bases and J lost 8, with 11 bases in between.

The rearrangement uses TRBV28 and TRBJ1-2, with unresolved D. This CDR3 comprises 17 residues. CDR1 is MDHEN, CDR2 SYDVKM, per germline. With 5 bases removed from V and 6 bases from J, the gap between germline ends came to 25 bases. The CDR3 protein is CASSHPRWRLFSDGYTF. In nucleotides, the CDR3 is TGTGCCAGCAGTCACCCCAGGTGGCGTTTGTTTAGCGATGGCTACACCTTC.

The V call is TRBV7-6, the J call TRBJ2-1; D possibly matches TRBD1 or TRBD2 (5 bases each). The V end lost 5 bases, the J end lost 5 bases, and 16 bases lay between the germline ends. Germline values: CDR1 SGHVS, CDR2 FNYEAQ. CDR3 size: 15 residues. The CDR3 DNA reads as TGTGCCAGCAGCCGCGGACCCAGAGGGGACAATGAGCAGTTCTTC. Amino acids: CASSRGPRGDNEQFF.

CDR3 bases: TGTGCCAGCAGCTTAGGGGGCAGGGTAAACACCATATATTTT. Residues: CASSLGGRVNTIYF. The chain uses TRBV7-6 and TRBJ1-3, with D possibly being TRBD1 (5 bases). V lost 1 base, J lost 6 bases, and 10 bases lay in between. Germline assignment: CDR1 SGHVS and CDR2 FNYEAQ. CDR3 length equals 14 residues.

J is TRBJ2-2 and V is TRBV7-6; TRBD2 agrees at 11 bases. Germline values: CDR1 SGHVS, CDR2 FNYEAQ. The CDR3 sequence is 16 residues long. J lost 4 bases, V lost 3 bases, and 4 bases had no gene match. In DNA, the CDR3 is TGTGCCAGCAGCTTCGATAGCGGGAGGGCCACCGGGGAGCTGTTTTTT. Its translation: CASSFDSGRATGELFF.

J is TRBJ2-5 and V is TRBV5-1; maybe TRBD2 (5 bases). The J call may be wrong; the DNA end is better matched by TRBJ2-7. This CDR3 spans 15 amino acids. CDR1 and CDR2 from the germline V gene are SGHRS and YFSETQ. The CDR3, as DNA: TGCGCCAGCAGCTTGGGTCCGGACTCTCTCTACGAGCAGTACTTC. It translates to CASSLGPDSLYEQYF.

V gene TRBV7-3 combines with J gene TRBJ2-3; D unclear. The V end was cut by 1 base, the J end by 1 base, with 6 bases between. In germline, CDR1 is SGHTA, CDR2 FQGTGA. The length of the CDR3 is 14 residues. The CDR3 sequence: CASSLRPGTDTQYF. CDR3 nucleotide sequence: TGTGCCAGCAGCTTAAGACCTGGCACAGATACGCAGTATTTT.

The chain carries TRBV5-1 and TRBJ2-3; TRBD2 might be the D (6 bases). The CDR3 covers 17 residues. V lost 6 bases to trimming and J lost 0 bases, with 20 bases between them. Germline CDR1 and CDR2: SGHRS and YFSETQ. In nucleotides, the CDR3 is TGCGCCAGCAACCCACCGTGGGCTAGCGAGAGCACAGATACGCAGTATTTT. Its protein product is CASNPPWASESTDTQYF.

The CDR3 region is CASSFRVNTEAFF. The CDR3 nucleotides are TGTGCCAGCAGTTTTCGGGTGAACACTGAAGCTTTCTTT. The chain carries TRBV28 and TRBJ1-1; D remains unclear. Per the germline V gene, CDR1 is MDHEN and CDR2 is SYDVKM. The CDR3 consists of 13 residues. V was trimmed by 3 bases and J by 0 bases, leaving 5 bases between them.

This clone was found once. The J gene is TRBJ2-3, the V gene TRBV5-1; the D gene is possibly TRBD2 (6 bases). This CDR3 comprises 17 residues. The germline CDR1 and CDR2 sequences are SGHRS and YFSETQ. V lost 0 bases and J 3 bases, leaving 17 bases between the germline ends. The CDR3 nucleotides read TGCGCCAGCAGCTTGGCCCCGGTCGGGAGTACGACAGATACGCAGTATTTT. Its protein is CASSLAPVGSTTDTQYF.